This T cell receptor beta chain was obtained from a study of human T cells and chemical hapten exposure. Study overall: Upper inner arm skin measuring roughly 2 cm by roughly 2 cm received 2% DPC for sensitization. Patch tests delivered 0.01% DPC to the upper back and were evaluated at 6 days. Yields of TCR per sample differed, chiefly owing to small differences in pooled library volume.

Time point noted: patch test 1, 2 weeks after DPC sensitization. Treatment in this sample: therapeutic diphenylcyclopropenone sensitization with weekly scalp DPC. Germline V gives CDR1 SGDLS, CDR2 YYNGEE. There are 15 residues in the CDR3. V was clipped by 0 bases and J by 5 bases, with 11 bases between them. Notes on the study in general: With DPC sensitization, TCRs exceeding 1 in 1000 frequency showed no change.

TCRdb redid the calling of the RACE reads with MiXCR, one entry per CDR3 protein. The repertoire holds approximately 100,000 distinct CDR3 sequences, with approximately 10% as singletons. This clonotype occurred once. Its antigen is still unknown. The specimen was whole blood, collected in connection with sensitization to the hapten diphenylcyclopropenone (DPC). The chain is built from TRBV9 and TRBJ1-4; D is unclear. This clonotype was obtained from a woman between 35 and 50 years old with alopecia areata. Some clones in this sample may be carry-over from other donors' samples. This CDR3 is CASSVGIAGNEKLFF. The CDR3 bases are TGTGCCAGCAGCGTAGGAATCGCGGGGAATGAAAAACTGTTTTTT.